Listed here are 17 T cell receptor beta chains from one sample, sequenced in a study of cytomegalovirus exposure and HLA in healthy donors. Libraries were prepared by immunoSEQ multiplex PCR; TCRdb keeps only in-frame clonotypes and omits some of them. The profile shows 150,000 to 200,000 clones, roughly 84% of them singletons. The sequencing sample was made of PBMCs. All receptors derive from a man younger than 45 in good health and CMV-seropositive.

The rearrangement uses TRBV28 and TRBJ1-5; no clear D gene. There are 14 residues in the CDR3. Looked up from germline, CDR1 is MDHEN and CDR2 is SYDVKM. V lost 2 bases and J 6 bases, leaving 11 bases between the germline ends. As DNA, the CDR3 is TGTGCCAGCAGTTTACCCCAGAACAGTCAGCCCCAGCATTTT. Amino acids: CASSLPQNSQPQHF. The full variable domain, rest sourced from reference TRBV28 and TRBJ1-5, is DVKVTQSSRYLVKRTGEKVFLECVQDMDHENMFWYRQDPGLGLRLIYFSYDVKMKEKGDIPEGYSVSREKKERFSLILESASTNQTSMYLCASSLPQNSQPQHFGDGTRLSIL.

V gene TRBV7-8 combines with J gene TRBJ1-2; a weak D match, TRBD1 (6 bases). V lost 5 bases and J lost 8, with 18 bases in between. This CDR3 has 14 amino acids. Germline CDR1 SGHVS, CDR2 FQNEAQ. Here the CDR3 reads CASSPNTGLNGYTF. The CDR3 DNA is TGTGCCAGCAGCCCGAACACAGGGCTAAACGGCTACACCTTC. Variable domain in full (rest from reference TRBV7-8 and TRBJ1-2): GAGVSQSPRYKVAKRGQDVALRCDPISGHVSLFWYQQALGQGPEFLTYFQNEAQLDKSGLPSDRFFAERPEGSVSTLKIQRTQQEDSAVYLCASSPNTGLNGYTFGSGTRLTVV.

The rearrangement uses TRBV2 and TRBJ2-7; D ambiguous. V was pared by 7 bases and J by 4 bases, with 14 bases between. The CDR3 runs to 13 residues. Germline values: CDR1 SNHLY, CDR2 FYNNEI. The CDR3 nucleotides read TGTGCCAGCACCTTCGGTCCCCTTTACGAGCAGTACTTC. This gives the protein CASTFGPLYEQYF.

The V call is TRBV7-6, the J call TRBJ2-2; 9 bases align to TRBD1. Germline lookup yields CDR1 SGHVS and CDR2 FNYEAQ. The ends lost 4 bases at V and 4 bases at J; junction bases unmatched: 7. This CDR3 is 16 amino acids long. CDR3 amino acids: CASSSGQGTFTGELFF. The CDR3 nucleotides read TGTGCCAGCAGCTCCGGACAGGGGACGTTCACCGGGGAGCTGTTTTTT.

The V gene is TRBV28, the J gene TRBJ2-3; a weak D match, TRBD1 (5 bases). The germline CDR1 and CDR2 sequences are MDHEN and SYDVKM. The CDR3 has 12 amino acids. Trimming took 8 bases from V and 8 from J, leaving 14 bases between them. CDR3 nucleotides: TGTGCCAGCTGTCGTGAAAGGGGTACGCAGTATTTT. Protein product: CASCRERGTQYF.

The gene calls are TRBV10-1 and TRBJ2-7; 13 positions agree with TRBD2. The CDR3 has 17 residues. Germline V gene sequence: CDR1 WNHNN, CDR2 SYGVQD (reference sequence). Trimming cost V 0 bases and J 0 bases; bases outside gene matches: 2. The CDR3 loop reads CASSESGTSGVSYEQYF. The CDR3 region has the DNA TGCGCCAGCAGTGAGTCTGGGACTAGCGGGGTCTCCTACGAGCAGTACTTC.

V and J are TRBV11-2 and TRBJ2-1, with D uncertain. The germline V and J ends were trimmed by 1 base and 7 bases, with 14 bases remaining between them. The CDR3 runs 15 residues. Germline V gene lookup returns CDR1 SGHAT and CDR2 FQNNGV. The chain's CDR3 is CASSLVTWSQNEQFF. The CDR3 DNA sequence: TGTGCCAGCAGCTTAGTTACCTGGTCTCAGAATGAGCAGTTCTTC.

The gene calls are TRBV29-1 and TRBJ2-1, with a weak D call TRBD1 (6 bases). Per germline, CDR1 SQVTM and CDR2 ANQGSEA. Trimming pared 4 bases from V and 10 bases from J, leaving 17 bases between. This CDR3 has 13 residues. Here the CDR3 DNA reads TGCAGCGTTGTTCAGTCCCAGGGACAAGAGCAGTTCTTC. It translates to CSVVQSQGQEQFF.

The chain combines TRBV28 with TRBJ2-1, with 8 bases that match TRBD1. Germline V gene sequence: CDR1 MDHEN, CDR2 SYDVKM. The trim removed 5 bases at V and 7 bases at J, leaving 10 bases unmatched. The length of the CDR3 is 15 residues. The CDR3 region is CASSRGTGEVNEQFF. The CDR3 DNA follows: TGTGCCAGCAGTCGTGGGACAGGCGAGGTGAATGAGCAGTTCTTC. The full variable domain, completed using reference TRBV28 and TRBJ2-1, is DVKVTQSSRYLVKRTGEKVFLECVQDMDHENMFWYRQDPGLGLRLIYFSYDVKMKEKGDIPEGYSVSREKKERFSLILESASTNQTSMYLCASSRGTGEVNEQFFGPGTRLTVL.

The gene calls are TRBV6-1 and TRBJ1-2, with 8 positions matching TRBD1. Looked up from germline, CDR1 is MNHNS and CDR2 is SASEGT. This CDR3 is 14 amino acids long. V trimming: 6 bases; J trimming: 3 bases; junction bases outside the gene matches: 6. CDR3 in DNA: TGTGCCAGCAGACCAGGGGGCAGGGACTATGGCTACACCTTC. Translation gives CASRPGGRDYGYTF.

The V call is TRBV5-4, the J call TRBJ2-7, with 8 bases lining up with TRBD2. The CDR3 is 13 amino acids. The germline gives CDR1 SGHNT, CDR2 YYREEE (reference sequence). Trimming cost V 6 bases and J 5 bases; bases outside gene matches: 7. CDR3 DNA sequence: TGTGCCAGCACAGCGGGAGCCGTCAACGAGCAGTACTTC. Its translation: CASTAGAVNEQYF.

This chain connects TRBV4-1 to TRBJ1-4, with D possibly TRBD1 on 6 matching bases. Trimming left V 4 bases short and J 1 base short, with 22 bases between. The CDR3 is made up of 19 amino acids. Germline V CDR1 and CDR2: MGHRA, YSYEKL. In DNA form, the CDR3 reads TGCGCCAGCAGCCCGTCTGGCCGGGGGGGGCGGGAAACTAATGAAAAACTGTTTTTT. It translates to CASSPSGRGGRETNEKLFF.

The gene calls are TRBV28 and TRBJ2-4; D uncertain. The germline CDR1 and CDR2 sequences are MDHEN and SYDVKM. Trimming took off 2 bases at V and 6 bases at J, with 5 bases between the two ends. The CDR3 covers 12 residues. The CDR3 spells CASSLPRNIQYF. Written as DNA, the CDR3 is TGTGCCAGCAGTTTACCGAGAAACATTCAGTACTTC.

This chain connects TRBV30 to TRBJ1-5; perhaps TRBD1 as D (6 bases). Trimming took 3 bases from V and 4 from J, leaving 16 bases between them. This CDR3 has 15 amino acids. Per germline, CDR1 GTSNPN and CDR2 SVGIG (reference sequence). In DNA form, the CDR3 reads TGTGCCTGGAGCCGAAGCCGGGACATTAATCAGCCCCAGCATTTT. Residues: CAWSRSRDINQPQHF. Filled out from reference TRBV30 and TRBJ1-5, the complete variable domain reads SQTIHQWPATLVQPVGSPLSLECTVEGTSNPNLYWYRQAAGRGLQLLFYSVGIGQISSEVPQNLSASRPQDRQFILSSKKLLLSDSGFYLCAWSRSRDINQPQHFGDGTRLSIL.

This clone showed up just once. The chain couples TRBV5-3 to TRBJ2-5; the match to TRBD1 covers 7 bases. TRBV5-3 is identified as an open reading frame with a role that is uncertain. V shed 4 bases and J 0 bases; nucleotides not matched to a gene: 6. This CDR3 is 15 amino acids long. This chain's CDR3 is CARSPGTEYQETQYF. The CDR3 DNA reads TGTGCCAGAAGCCCTGGGACAGAGTACCAAGAGACCCAGTACTTC.

The chain links TRBV2 to TRBJ2-5, with 10 positions matching TRBD2. Germline trimming cut 5 bases from V and 5 bases from J; bases unmatched to any gene: 8. The length of the CDR3 is 15 residues. Germline CDR1 is SNHLY and CDR2 is FYNNEI. This CDR3 reads CASSLLAGGWETQYF. For the CDR3, the DNA is TGTGCCAGCAGTCTGTTAGCGGGAGGATGGGAGACCCAGTACTTC.

This clone was observed a few times. This rearrangement joins TRBV13 to TRBJ2-5; D remains unclear. This CDR3 contains 13 residues. CDR1 is PRHDT, CDR2 FYEKMQ, per germline (reference sequence). The V end lost 0 bases, the J end lost 4 bases, and 6 bases lay between the germline ends. The CDR3 region is CASSLGSSETQYF. The CDR3 DNA is TGTGCCAGCAGCTTAGGCTCCTCAGAGACCCAGTACTTC.